A single sample gave rise to the 15 T cell receptor beta chains below, sequenced in a study of blood T cell repertoires in COVID-19. The protocol was immunoSEQ multiplex PCR, while the TCRdb copy is restricted to in-frame clones and leaves out a portion. The sample records 50,000 to 75,000 clones, around 93% being singletons. The sequenced sample consisted of peripheral blood. These receptors all stem from a man in his forties or fifties with active COVID-19.

The chain uses TRBV28 and TRBJ1-6, with 7 bases lining up with TRBD1. Germline values: CDR1 MDHEN, CDR2 SYDVKM. This CDR3 has 13 residues. Trimming took 7 bases from V and 6 from J; bases not matched to a gene: 3. The CDR3 coding sequence is TGTGCCAGCACAGGGGGATTTAATTCACCCCTCCACTTT. Amino acid sequence: CASTGGFNSPLHF.

This chain joins TRBV5-4 and TRBJ2-7; 8 bases fit TRBD2. Trimming cost V 2 bases and J 5 bases; bases outside gene matches: 3. Germline CDR1 and CDR2: SGHNT and YYREEE (reference sequence). The length of the CDR3 is 13 residues. CDR3 nucleotides: TGTGCCAGCAGCTTAGCGGGAGTGGACGAGCAGTACTTC. It yields the protein CASSLAGVDEQYF.

This chain connects TRBV6-6 to TRBJ2-3; 7 nucleotides agree with TRBD1. This CDR3 contains 15 residues. Germline CDR1 and CDR2: MNHNY and SVGAGI (reference sequence). V dropped 2 bases and J dropped 4; count of bases not matched to a gene: 6. The CDR3 region is CASSYPPTGADTQYF. CDR3 DNA: TGTGCCAGCAGTTACCCACCTACAGGGGCAGATACGCAGTATTTT.

This chain's CDR3 is CASSPLSAVLYNEQFF. The DNA of the CDR3 is TGTGCCAGCAGCCCCCTCAGTGCGGTACTCTACAATGAGCAGTTCTTC. V and J are TRBV7-9 and TRBJ2-1; no firm D call. Looked up from germline, CDR1 is SEHNR and CDR2 is FQNEAQ (reference sequence). Trimming shortened V by 5 bases and J by 3 bases, and 17 bases separated the two germline ends. The CDR3 runs 16 residues.

The chain links TRBV19 to TRBJ1-1; D possibly corresponds to TRBD1 (5 bases). CDR3 length equals 14 residues. V was trimmed by 2 bases and J by 3 bases, leaving 10 bases between them. Germline CDR1 LNHDA, CDR2 SQIVND (reference sequence). This chain's CDR3 is CASSISRADTEAFF. In DNA form, the CDR3 reads TGTGCCAGTAGTATAAGCAGGGCGGACACTGAAGCTTTCTTT.

The chain uses TRBV7-8 and TRBJ2-3; D call uncertain. The CDR3 runs to 14 residues. The germline V gene has CDR1 SGHVS and CDR2 FQNEAQ. Trimming left V 5 bases short and J 5 bases short, with 14 bases between. For the CDR3, the DNA is TGTGCCAGCAGCGCCCAAACCACGGGAGATACGCAGTATTTT. Translated, it gives CASSAQTTGDTQYF.

The chain is built from TRBV12-5 and TRBJ2-4; 7 bases fit TRBD2. The germline V gene has CDR1 LGHNT and CDR2 FRNRAP. CDR3 length: 18 residues. Unmatched junction bases numbered 10, after V lost 2 bases and J lost 0 bases. The CDR3 DNA follows: TGTGCTAGTGGTTTGTTACCGGGGGGAACACTAGCCAAAAACATTCAGTACTTC. Translation gives CASGLLPGGTLAKNIQYF.

This clone was picked up one time. The genes are TRBV6-2 or TRBV6-3 and TRBJ2-6; 8 nucleotides align to TRBD1. The CDR3 spans 14 residues. The V and J ends lost 3 bases and 9 bases, in that order; junction bases with no gene match: 4. CDR1 and CDR2 from the germline V gene are MNHEY and SVGEGT. In DNA, the CDR3 is TGTGCCAGCAGTTATGGACAGGGAGGCAACGTCCTGACTTTC. Protein sequence: CASSYGQGGNVLTF.

The gene calls are TRBV6-5 and TRBJ2-2; 7 positions match TRBD2. CDR3 length: 15 residues. Looked up from germline, CDR1 is MNHEY and CDR2 is SVGAGI. V gave up 7 bases and J gave up 0 bases; unmatched junction bases: 5. This chain's CDR3 is CASMVGGANTGELFF. CDR3 DNA sequence: TGTGCCAGCATGGTGGGAGGGGCGAACACCGGGGAGCTGTTTTTT.

This clone is medium-sized. The chain has TRBV7-3 and TRBJ1-3; D gene ambiguous. Trimming stripped 4 bases from V and 0 bases from J, with 4 bases between. CDR1 is SGHTA and CDR2 is FQGTGA in the germline V gene. The CDR3 is 13 residues long. CDR3 in amino acids: CASSSSSGNTIYF. CDR3 coding DNA: TGTGCCAGCAGCTCGTCCTCTGGAAACACCATATATTTT.

J is TRBJ1-5 and V is TRBV5-5; D not certain. Germline CDR1 SGHKS, CDR2 YYEKEE (reference sequence). The CDR3 length is 15 residues. V lost 0 bases, J lost 5 bases, and 12 bases lay in between. CDR3 protein: CASSLGSWSDQPQHF. The CDR3 bases are TGTGCCAGCAGCTTGGGGTCGTGGAGCGATCAGCCCCAGCATTTT.

The chain is built from TRBV9 and TRBJ2-3, with TRBD2 matching over 11 bases. With V trimmed by 0 bases and J by 6 bases, 3 bases remained unmatched. This CDR3 is built from 15 residues. Germline CDR1 is SGDLS and CDR2 is YYNGEE. In DNA form, the CDR3 reads TGTGCCAGCAGCGTAGGTCCTAGCGGGAGGGATACGCAGTATTTT. Residues: CASSVGPSGRDTQYF.

With respect to this clone: This CDR3 is also generated by other DNA sequences in the sample. The V and J genes are TRBV19 and TRBJ2-4; no firm D call. V lost 5 bases and J 0 bases, leaving 2 bases between the germline ends. Germline V gene data show CDR1 as LNHDA and CDR2 as SQIVND (reference sequence). This CDR3 comprises 12 residues. The DNA for the CDR3 is TGTGCCAGTAGTCTAGCCAAAAACATTCAGTACTTC. Its protein is CASSLAKNIQYF.

The chain carries TRBV6-1 and TRBJ2-1; 8 positions match TRBD1. The V gene end was trimmed by 2 bases and the J gene end by 1 base; junction bases not matched to a gene: 4. The CDR3 spans 16 residues. Germline values: CDR1 MNHNS, CDR2 SASEGT. CDR3 region: CASSEFQGASYNEQFF. The CDR3, as DNA: TGTGCCAGCAGTGAATTTCAGGGGGCGTCCTACAATGAGCAGTTCTTC.

This clone has a single count. This chain links TRBV5-4 with TRBJ2-2; TRBD2 matches at 12 bases. Looked up from germline, CDR1 is SGHNT and CDR2 is YYREEE (reference sequence). J gave up 6 bases and V 4 bases, and 4 bases lay outside the gene matches. CDR3 length: 15 amino acids. The CDR3 here is CASSATSGSSGELFF. The CDR3 DNA is TGTGCCAGCAGCGCGACTAGCGGGAGTTCCGGGGAGCTGTTTTTT.